This TCR beta chain came from a study of CD8+ T cells in alopecia areata. Overall study findings and caveats: Tissue-resident alphabeta T cells belonging to normal skin likewise get sequenced within scalp specimens. Mice showed TCR sharing more clearly than patients did, possibly owing to HLA. Researchers report lesional scalp, most notably alopecia totalis/universalis, outstripped normal scalp in clonality.

This clone turned up a few times. Antigen: not known. cDNA serving as the sequencing template came from extracted, reverse transcribed RNA. The table came from immunoSEQ multiplex PCR; TCRdb's copy has only in-frame clones and leaves some out. The table records roughly 200,000 clones, around three fifths of them present only once. Using a FACSAria, the CD4+ and CD8+ T cells were sorted from the PBMCs. J lost 3 bases, V lost 3 bases, and 3 bases had no gene match. Germline V lookup: CDR1 KGHSH, CDR2 LQKENI. The CDR3 runs to 14 residues. This rearrangement joins TRBV18 to TRBJ2-7; 9 bases fit TRBD1. This receptor was taken from a human donor in good health. The sequenced material came from CD8+ T cells sorted from blood. CDR3 coding DNA: TGTGCCAGCTCACCCGGGACAGGGATCTACGAGCAGTACTTC. It yields the protein CASSPGTGIYEQYF.